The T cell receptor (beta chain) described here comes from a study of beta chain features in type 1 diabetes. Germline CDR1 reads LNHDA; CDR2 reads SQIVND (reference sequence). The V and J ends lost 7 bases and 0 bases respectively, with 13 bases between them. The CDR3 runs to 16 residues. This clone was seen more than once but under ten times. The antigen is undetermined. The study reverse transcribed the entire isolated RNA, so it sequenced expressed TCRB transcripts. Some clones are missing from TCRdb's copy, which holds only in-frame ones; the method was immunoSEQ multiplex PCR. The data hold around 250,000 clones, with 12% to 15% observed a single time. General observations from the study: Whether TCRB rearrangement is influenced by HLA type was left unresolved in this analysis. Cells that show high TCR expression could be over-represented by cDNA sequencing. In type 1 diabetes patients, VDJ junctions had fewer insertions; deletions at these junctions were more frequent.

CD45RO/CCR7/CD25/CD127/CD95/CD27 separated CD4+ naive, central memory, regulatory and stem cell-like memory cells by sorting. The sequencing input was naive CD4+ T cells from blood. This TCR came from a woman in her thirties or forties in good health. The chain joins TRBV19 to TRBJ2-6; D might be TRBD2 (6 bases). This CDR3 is CASTLGRGSGANVLTF. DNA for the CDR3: TGTGCCAGTACTCTAGGGCGGGGCTCTGGGGCCAACGTCCTGACTTTC.